A selection of T cell receptor beta chains follows, all from one sample in a study of blood T cell repertoires in COVID-19. This table comes from immunoSEQ multiplex PCR, and its TCRdb copy is limited to in-frame clones, with some not included. Here the sample spans approximately 84,000 clones, about 80% being singletons. Sequences were obtained from peripheral blood. These TCRs come from a human donor in a cohort sampled during active COVID-19. The CDR3 runs from the conserved cysteine through the conserved F or W. A D gene is named only where the DNA matches it firmly. A row's size may be missing; if present it is once, few, many or a size class.

V gene	clone size	CDR3 length	D gene	J gene	CDR3 protein	CDR3 DNA
TRBV11-2	-	15	-	TRBJ2-7	CASSFSQGGPYEQYF	TGTGCCAGCAGCTTCTCTCAGGGAGGACCGTACGAGCAGTACTTC
TRBV28	-	15	TRBD1	TRBJ1-1	CASSFLQGKNTEAFF	TGTGCCAGCAGTTTTCTACAGGGGAAGAACACTGAAGCTTTCTTT
TRBV7-2	-	15	-	TRBJ2-2	CASSLAGPYTGELFF	TGTGCCAGCAGCTTAGCGGGGCCCTACACCGGGGAGCTGTTTTTT
TRBV4-1	-	15	-	TRBJ2-3	CASSQDGLYTDTQYF	TGCGCCAGCAGCCAAGATGGACTCTACACAGATACGCAGTATTTT
TRBV5-4	-	16	TRBD2	TRBJ2-3	CASSSGGIFGTDTQYF	TGTGCCAGCAGCTCGGGAGGGATCTTCGGCACAGATACGCAGTATTTT
TRBV3-1/TRBV3-2	-	13	TRBD1	TRBJ1-5	CASGPTGNQPQHF	TGTGCCAGCGGGCCGACAGGGAATCAGCCCCAGCATTTT
TRBV5-1	-	15	TRBD1	TRBJ2-7	CASSWGTADSYEQYF	TGCGCCAGCAGCTGGGGGACAGCGGACTCCTACGAGCAGTACTTC
TRBV28	-	15	TRBD1	TRBJ2-1	CASSFLTGGGTKQFF	TGTGCCAGCAGTTTCCTAACAGGGGGCGGGACGAAGCAGTTCTTC
TRBV5-1	-	13	TRBD2	TRBJ2-1	CASSLTSVNEQFF	TGCGCCAGCAGCTTGACTAGCGTGAATGAGCAGTTCTTC
TRBV6-1	-	15	-	TRBJ2-7	CASSEAGAGALEQYF	TGTGCCAGCAGTGAAGCAGGGGCGGGGGCCCTCGAGCAGTACTTC
TRBV5-1	-	12	-	TRBJ1-1	CASGGANTEAFF	TGCGCCAGCGGCGGGGCGAACACTGAAGCTTTCTTT
TRBV6-5	few	15	-	TRBJ2-5	CASSYSTEGAETQYF	TGTGCCAGCAGTTACTCCACTGAGGGAGCAGAGACCCAGTACTTC
TRBV7-2	-	13	-	TRBJ2-7	CASSLVGGYEQYF	TGTGCCAGCAGCTTAGTGGGGGGATACGAGCAGTACTTC
TRBV27	-	16	TRBD1	TRBJ1-6	CASSSPPGGGNSPLHF	TGTGCCAGCAGTTCACCCCCAGGGGGCGGAAATTCACCCCTCCACTTT
TRBV5-1	-	15	-	TRBJ2-1	CASGPDPGRINEQFF	TGCGCCAGCGGGCCAGACCCAGGTAGGATAAATGAGCAGTTCTTC
TRBV18	-	16	TRBD2	TRBJ2-2	CASSSGTSGTTGELFF	TGTGCCAGCTCATCAGGGACTAGCGGGACCACCGGGGAGCTGTTTTTT
TRBV7-9	-	16	-	TRBJ2-7	CASSQGGNFRAKEQYF	TGTGCCAGCAGCCAAGGAGGAAATTTCAGAGCCAAGGAGCAGTACTTC
TRBV2	-	14	-	TRBJ1-2	CASSEEQGFGGYTF	TGTGCCAGCAGTGAAGAACAGGGTTTTGGTGGCTACACCTTC
TRBV19	once	16	TRBD2	TRBJ2-2	CASKKGLAENTGELFF	TGTGCCAGTAAAAAAGGACTAGCGGAAAACACCGGGGAGCTGTTTTTT
TRBV9	-	16	-	TRBJ1-1	CASSARGGAMNTEAFF	TGTGCCAGCAGCGCACGCGGGGGGGCTATGAACACTGAAGCTTTCTTT
TRBV7-9	-	15	TRBD1	TRBJ1-2	CASSTRQGTSNGYTF	TGTGCCAGCAGCACCCGACAGGGAACGAGTAATGGCTACACCTTC
TRBV7-9	-	17	TRBD1	TRBJ2-1	CASSSYPGQGIYNEQFF	TGTGCCAGCAGCTCATATCCGGGACAGGGAATTTACAATGAGCAGTTCTTC
TRBV19	-	17	-	TRBJ1-5	CASSTSGSTYSNQPQHF	TGTGCCAGTAGCACGTCCGGGAGTACCTATAGCAATCAGCCCCAGCATTTT
TRBV24-1	-	14	-	TRBJ2-5	CATSDGGSVETQYF	TGTGCCACCAGTGATGGAGGGTCGGTGGAGACCCAGTACTTC
TRBV3-1/TRBV3-2	few	14	-	TRBJ2-1	CASSWASSRNEQFF	TGTGCCAGCTCTTGGGCTAGCAGTAGGAATGAGCAGTTCTTC
TRBV21-1	-	15	-	TRBJ2-7	CASSSPEDRGYEQYF	TGTGCCAGCTCATCACCGGAGGACAGGGGGTACGAGCAGTACTTC
TRBV19	few	20	TRBD1	TRBJ1-5	CASRQRESGTGGGGNQPQHF	TGTGCCAGTAGACAAAGGGAGTCTGGGACAGGTGGTGGCGGCAATCAGCCCCAGCATTTT
TRBV2	-	13	-	TRBJ1-2	CASSESASRGYTF	TGTGCCAGCAGTGAGTCCGCTTCCAGGGGCTACACCTTC
TRBV5-1	once	15	-	TRBJ2-2	CASSLLTGSTGELFF	TGCGCCAGCAGCTTGTTAACAGGGAGCACCGGGGAGCTGTTTTTT